Below, 21 T cell receptor beta chains from the same sample are listed, as sequenced in a study of OX40 agonist ivuxolimab in advanced cancers. This table comes from immunoSEQ multiplex PCR, and its TCRdb copy is limited to in-frame clones, with some not included. The table has some 45,000 clones, approximately 79% seen once. This specimen was CD4+ or CD8+ T cells sorted from blood, taken in a trial of the OX40 agonist ivuxolimab. The receptor source for this set is an adult with an advanced solid tumor such as melanoma, head and neck, liver or kidney cancer.

This clone was seen a few times. The rearrangement links TRBV10-3 to TRBJ2-3; D might be TRBD2 (5 bases). Germline V gene sequence: CDR1 ENHRY, CDR2 SYGVKD. The CDR3 loop spans 14 amino acids. Trimming stripped 4 bases from V and 2 bases from J, with 10 bases between. CDR3 sequence (DNA): TGTGCCATCAGTGCTGGAGCGGACACAGATACGCAGTATTTT. This gives the protein CAISAGADTDTQYF.

The table lists this clone with a count of one. The V gene is TRBV7-8, the J gene TRBJ1-2; tentative D call: TRBD1 (5 bases). Germline assignment: CDR1 SGHVS and CDR2 FQNEAQ. This CDR3 contains 15 residues. Trimming took off 5 bases at V and 7 bases at J, with 20 bases between the two ends. The CDR3 sequence is CASSPRDRRSSGYTF. The CDR3 coding sequence is TGTGCCAGCAGCCCTCGGGACCGGCGTTCGAGTGGCTACACCTTC.

This chain links TRBV18 with TRBJ1-5, with 7 bases fitting TRBD1. Germline assignment: CDR1 KGHSH and CDR2 LQKENI. The ends lost 4 bases at V and 5 bases at J; junction bases unmatched: 5. The CDR3 consists of 14 residues. For the CDR3, the DNA is TGTGCCAGCTCACTCGGACAGGTCGATCAGCCCCAGCATTTT. Its translation is CASSLGQVDQPQHF.

Written as DNA, the CDR3 is TGTGCCAGTAGTCCCGACAGGGTACCCCAAGAGACCCAGTACTTC. Its translation is CASSPDRVPQETQYF. The genes are TRBV19 and TRBJ2-5; 7 nucleotides match TRBD1. J gave up 1 base and V 5 bases, and 7 bases lay outside the gene matches. Germline V gene sequence: CDR1 LNHDA, CDR2 SQIVND (reference sequence). This CDR3 spans 15 amino acids.

The CDR3 DNA reads as TGCGCCAGCAGCTTGGCCAGTCTCGGGACTAGCAATGAGCAGTTCTTC. Protein product: CASSLASLGTSNEQFF. The chain is built from TRBV5-1 and TRBJ2-1; 8 bases align to TRBD2. Germline assignment: CDR1 SGHRS and CDR2 YFSETQ. This CDR3 comprises 16 residues. V shed 0 bases and J 6 bases; nucleotides not matched to a gene: 8.

V and J are TRBV11-2 and TRBJ2-6; 8 nucleotides match TRBD2. This CDR3 region has 19 residues. Looked up from germline, CDR1 is SGHAT and CDR2 is FQNNGV. V was clipped by 6 bases and J by 1 base; unmatched bases: 14. In nucleotides, the CDR3 is TGTGCCAGCAGACGACCGGGCGGGAGGAGACGATCTGGGGCCAACGTCCTGACTTTC. Amino acids: CASRRPGGRRRSGANVLTF.

This chain links TRBV6-1 with TRBJ1-1, with 9 bases aligning to TRBD1. Germline V CDR1 and CDR2: MNHNS, SASEGT. The CDR3 totals 17 residues. Losses at the gene ends were 0 bases for V and 1 base for J; bases not matched to a gene: 6. The CDR3: CASSEAVKDRGNTEAFF. The CDR3 coding sequence is TGTGCCAGCAGTGAAGCGGTCAAGGACAGGGGGAACACTGAAGCTTTCTTT.

The chain couples TRBV30 to TRBJ1-5; possible D gene TRBD1, 6 bases. V was clipped by 3 bases and J by 4 bases, with 13 bases between them. The CDR3 loop spans 14 amino acids. Germline loops: CDR1 GTSNPN, CDR2 SVGIG (reference sequence). This CDR3 is CAWSAGTSNQPQHF. Written as DNA, the CDR3 is TGTGCCTGGAGCGCCGGGACATCTAATCAGCCCCAGCATTTT.

This clone has a single count. The gene calls are TRBV18 and TRBJ1-1; D not certain. Germline V gene data show CDR1 as KGHSH and CDR2 as LQKENI. The CDR3 contains 12 residues. Trimming pared 2 bases from V and 1 base from J, leaving 2 bases between. The CDR3 sequence is CASSPGNTEAFF. CDR3 bases: TGTGCCAGCTCACCAGGGAACACTGAAGCTTTCTTT.

The chain is built from TRBV27 and TRBJ1-2; the D is unclear. V was cut by 5 bases and J by 4 bases, with 11 bases left in between. CDR3 length: 13 residues. CDR1 and CDR2 (germline): MNHEY, SMNVEV (reference sequence). CDR3 protein: CASSQWGGYGYTF. CDR3 coding DNA: TGTGCCAGCAGTCAATGGGGAGGCTATGGCTACACCTTC.

The chain joins TRBV6-5 to TRBJ1-4, with D possibly TRBD1 on 5 matching bases. The CDR3 is made up of 13 amino acids. Germline CDR1 MNHEY, CDR2 SVGAGI. V lost 4 bases, J lost 7 bases, and 10 bases lay in between. The CDR3 spells CASSSGWGEKLFF. CDR3 nucleotide sequence: TGTGCCAGCAGTTCAGGGTGGGGTGAAAAACTGTTTTTT.

V gene TRBV6-6 combines with J gene TRBJ1-3; D remains ambiguous. Trimming took 2 bases from V and 0 from J, leaving 2 bases between them. Per germline, CDR1 MNHNY and CDR2 SVGAGI (reference sequence). CDR3 length equals 13 residues. In DNA form, the CDR3 reads TGTGCCAGCAGTTACAACTCTGGAAACACCATATATTTT. Translated: CASSYNSGNTIYF.

This clone was picked up one time. The chain recombines TRBV10-2 with TRBJ1-1, with TRBD1 matching over 7 bases. This CDR3 has 13 amino acids. Trimming cost V 6 bases and J 5 bases; bases outside gene matches: 6. Germline CDR1 and CDR2: WSHSY and SAAADI. The CDR3 region has the DNA TGCGCCAGCAGGACAGGGATGGGGACTGAAGCTTTCTTT. Encoded protein: CASRTGMGTEAFF.

V usage is TRBV4-1 and J usage is TRBJ1-1, with D perhaps matching TRBD1 (6 bases). V was pared by 7 bases and J by 3 bases, with 18 bases between. Germline CDR1 reads MGHRA; CDR2 reads YSYEKL. The CDR3 runs to 15 residues. CDR3 bases: TGCGCCAGCAAATTAAACAGGGATACGTACACTGAAGCTTTCTTT. Its translation: CASKLNRDTYTEAFF.

Concerning this clone itself: This sample includes further DNA sequences coding for the same CDR3. The V and J genes are TRBV19 and TRBJ2-7, with TRBD1 matching over 8 bases. The CDR3 is made up of 13 amino acids. V was pared by 5 bases and J by 3 bases, with 3 bases of the junction left unmatched. Germline V CDR1 and CDR2: LNHDA, SQIVND (reference sequence). CDR3 protein: CASSDGQGYEQYF. The DNA of the CDR3 is TGTGCCAGTAGTGACGGACAGGGCTACGAGCAGTACTTC.

This chain uses TRBV15 with TRBJ1-2; D gene ambiguous. With 0 bases removed from V and 7 bases from J, the gap between germline ends came to 6 bases. The CDR3 consists of 12 residues. The germline V gene has CDR1 LNHNV and CDR2 YYDKDF (reference sequence). CDR3: CATSRDQAGYTF. The CDR3 bases are TGTGCCACCAGCAGAGATCAAGCTGGCTACACCTTC.

In the case of this clone: At one boundary the junction diverges from the germline segment, which might be a read error. The chain employs TRBV11-2 and TRBJ2-1, with TRBD2 identical over 9 bases. This CDR3 comprises 14 residues. Germline loops: CDR1 SGHAT, CDR2 FQNNGV. In nucleotides, the CDR3 is TGTGCCAGCAGTTTAGCGGGAGCTATAAATGAGCAGTTCTTC. Translating it yields CASSLAGAINEQFF.

This clone was recorded once. V gene TRBV6-6 combines with J gene TRBJ2-5; D gene uncertain. This CDR3 contains 12 residues. The germline V and J ends were trimmed by 0 bases and 5 bases, with 4 bases remaining between them. CDR1 and CDR2 from the germline V gene are MNHNY and SVGAGI (reference sequence). The CDR3 region has the DNA TGTGCCAGCAGTTACTCGGTGGAGACCCAGTACTTC. As protein: CASSYSVETQYF.

V usage is TRBV20-1 and J usage is TRBJ2-2; D unclear. The CDR3 has 11 amino acids. CDR1 and CDR2 (germline): DFQATT, SNEGSKA (reference sequence). V was cut by 3 bases and J by 6 bases, with 5 bases left in between. Here the CDR3 DNA reads TGCAGTGCTAGGGACGCCGGGGAGCTGTTTTTT. It specifies CSARDAGELFF.

The rearrangement uses TRBV6-5 and TRBJ1-1; 7 bases map to TRBD1. The CDR3 consists of 14 residues. In germline, CDR1 is MNHEY, CDR2 SVGAGI. V shed 0 bases, J shed 4 bases, and the junction held 2 bases outside the gene matches. The DNA of the CDR3 is TGTGCCAGCAGTTACTCGAACAGGGGCACTGAAGCTTTCTTT. Encoded protein: CASSYSNRGTEAFF.

The rearrangement joins TRBV29-1 to TRBJ2-3; tentatively, D is TRBD2 (5 bases). This CDR3 has 14 amino acids. With 2 bases removed from V and 1 base from J, the gap between germline ends came to 10 bases. Germline assignment: CDR1 SQVTM and CDR2 ANQGSEA. Written as DNA, the CDR3 is TGCAGCGTTGAAAACGGGGTTCGCACAGATACGCAGTATTTT. It encodes CSVENGVRTDTQYF.